This TCR beta chain comes out of a study of blood T cell repertoires in COVID-19. Overall study: The United States, Italy and Spain supplied acute and convalescent COVID-19 samples.

Residents of 24 US areas, aged roughly 18 to 89 years, made up the participants. Self-reported history from a screening survey and questionnaire set each donor's cohort. All exposed participants met a person with COVID-19 within 2 weeks before entering the study. The table came from immunoSEQ multiplex PCR; TCRdb's copy has only in-frame clones and leaves some out. The table lists nearly 300,000 clones, just under 90% of them singletons, with 2.9% in the top ten. The CDR3 covers 14 residues. V shed 2 bases and J 5 bases; nucleotides not matched to a gene: 6. Germline V gene data show CDR1 as MDHEN and CDR2 as SYDVKM.

The sequence derives from a woman in her forties or fifties who had been exposed to COVID-19. The sequenced sample consisted of PBMCs or T cells enriched from blood (not recorded which). The chain uses TRBV28 and TRBJ2-7, with 7 bases lining up with TRBD1. The CDR3 sequence: CASSLTGAKHEQYF. CDR3 DNA: TGTGCCAGCAGTTTAACAGGGGCCAAGCACGAGCAGTACTTC.